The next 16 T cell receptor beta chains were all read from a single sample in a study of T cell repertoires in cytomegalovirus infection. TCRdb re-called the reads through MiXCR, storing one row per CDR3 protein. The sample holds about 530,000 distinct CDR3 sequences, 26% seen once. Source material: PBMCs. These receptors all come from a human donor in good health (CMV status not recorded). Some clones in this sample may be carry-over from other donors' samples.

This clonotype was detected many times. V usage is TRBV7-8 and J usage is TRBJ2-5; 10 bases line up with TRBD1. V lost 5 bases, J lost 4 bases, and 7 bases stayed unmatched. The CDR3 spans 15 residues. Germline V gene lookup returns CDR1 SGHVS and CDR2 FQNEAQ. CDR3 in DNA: TGTGCCAGCAGCCTACGACAGGGGGCAGGAGAGACCCAGTACTTC. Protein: CASSLRQGAGETQYF.

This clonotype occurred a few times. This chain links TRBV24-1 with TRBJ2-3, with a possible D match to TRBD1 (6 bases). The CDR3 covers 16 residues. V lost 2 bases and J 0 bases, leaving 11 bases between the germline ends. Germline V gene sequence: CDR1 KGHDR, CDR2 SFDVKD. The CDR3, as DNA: TGTGCCACCAGTGATTCATGGACAGCGAGCACAGATACGCAGTATTTT. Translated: CATSDSWTASTDTQYF.

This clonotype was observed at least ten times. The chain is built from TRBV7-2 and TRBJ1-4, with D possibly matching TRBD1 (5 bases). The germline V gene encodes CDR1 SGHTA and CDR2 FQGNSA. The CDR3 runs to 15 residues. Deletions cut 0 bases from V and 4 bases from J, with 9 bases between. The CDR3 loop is CASSLAGGVNEKLFF. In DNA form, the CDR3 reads TGTGCCAGCAGCTTAGCGGGGGGTGTTAATGAAAAACTGTTTTTT.

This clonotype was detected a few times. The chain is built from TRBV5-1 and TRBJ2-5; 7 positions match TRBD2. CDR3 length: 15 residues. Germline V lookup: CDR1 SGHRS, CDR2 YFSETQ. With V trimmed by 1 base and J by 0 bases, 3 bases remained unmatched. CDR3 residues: CASSLYAGDQETQYF. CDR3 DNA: TGCGCCAGCAGCTTGTATGCGGGGGACCAAGAGACCCAGTACTTC.

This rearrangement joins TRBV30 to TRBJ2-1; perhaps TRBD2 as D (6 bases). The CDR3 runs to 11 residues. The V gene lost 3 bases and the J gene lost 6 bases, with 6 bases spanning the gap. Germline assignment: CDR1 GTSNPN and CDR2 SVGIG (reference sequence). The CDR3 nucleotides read TGTGCCTGGAGACTAGCCAATGAGCAGTTCTTC. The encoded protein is CAWRLANEQFF.

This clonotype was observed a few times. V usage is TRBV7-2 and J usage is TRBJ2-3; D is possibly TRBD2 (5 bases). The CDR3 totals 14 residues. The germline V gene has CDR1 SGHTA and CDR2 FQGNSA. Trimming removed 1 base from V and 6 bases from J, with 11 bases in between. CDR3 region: CASSLGQRGDTQYF. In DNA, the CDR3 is TGTGCCAGCAGCTTAGGACAACGAGGGGATACGCAGTATTTT.

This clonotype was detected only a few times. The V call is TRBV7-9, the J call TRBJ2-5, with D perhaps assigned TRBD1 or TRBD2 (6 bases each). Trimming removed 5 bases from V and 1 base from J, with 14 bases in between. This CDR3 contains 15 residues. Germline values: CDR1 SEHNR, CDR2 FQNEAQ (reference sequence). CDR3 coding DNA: TGTGCCAGCAGCCCCAGTAGGGGGGTCCAAGAGACCCAGTACTTC. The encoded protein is CASSPSRGVQETQYF.

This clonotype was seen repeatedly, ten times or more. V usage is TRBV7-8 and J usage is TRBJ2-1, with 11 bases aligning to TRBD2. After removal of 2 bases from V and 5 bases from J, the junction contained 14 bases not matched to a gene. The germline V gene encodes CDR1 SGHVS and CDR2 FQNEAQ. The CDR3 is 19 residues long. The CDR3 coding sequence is TGTGCCAGCAGCTTACCGACAGGGCGGTTAGCGGGAGGGGACAATGAGCAGTTCTTC. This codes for CASSLPTGRLAGGDNEQFF.

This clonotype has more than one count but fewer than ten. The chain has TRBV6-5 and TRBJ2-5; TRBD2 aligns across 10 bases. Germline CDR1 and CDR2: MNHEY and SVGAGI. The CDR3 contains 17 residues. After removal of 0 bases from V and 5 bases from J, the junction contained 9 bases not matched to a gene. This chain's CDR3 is CASSYSWLAGEFETQYF. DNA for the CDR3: TGTGCCAGCAGTTACTCTTGGCTAGCGGGAGAATTCGAGACCCAGTACTTC.

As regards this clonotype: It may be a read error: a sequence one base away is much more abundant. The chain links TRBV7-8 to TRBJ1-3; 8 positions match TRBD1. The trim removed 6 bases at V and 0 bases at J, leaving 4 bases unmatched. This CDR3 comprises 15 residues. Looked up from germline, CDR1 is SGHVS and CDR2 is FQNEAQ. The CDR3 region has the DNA TGTGCCAGCAGGGACAGGGCCCTCTCTGGAAACACCATATATTTT. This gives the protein CASRDRALSGNTIYF.

CDR3 in amino acids: CASSALAQDTQYF. The DNA of the CDR3 is TGTGCCAGCAGCGCGCTAGCCCAAGATACGCAGTATTTT. The chain has TRBV7-8 and TRBJ2-3, with D possibly matching TRBD2 (5 bases). The V end lost 5 bases, the J end lost 5 bases, and 11 bases lay between the germline ends. There are 13 residues in the CDR3. Germline V gene lookup returns CDR1 SGHVS and CDR2 FQNEAQ.

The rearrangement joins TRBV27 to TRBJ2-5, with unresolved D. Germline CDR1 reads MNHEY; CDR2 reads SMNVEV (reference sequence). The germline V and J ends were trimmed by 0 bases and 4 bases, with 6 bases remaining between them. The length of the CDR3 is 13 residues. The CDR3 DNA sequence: TGTGCCAGCAGTTTATCAAAGGGAGAGACCCAGTACTTC. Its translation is CASSLSKGETQYF.

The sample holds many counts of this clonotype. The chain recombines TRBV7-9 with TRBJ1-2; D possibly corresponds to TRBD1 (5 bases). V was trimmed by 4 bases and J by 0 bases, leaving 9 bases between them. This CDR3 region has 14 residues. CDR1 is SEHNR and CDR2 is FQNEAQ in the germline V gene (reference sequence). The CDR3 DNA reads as TGTGCCAGCAGCTACGGGACGGCTAACTATGGCTACACCTTC. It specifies CASSYGTANYGYTF.

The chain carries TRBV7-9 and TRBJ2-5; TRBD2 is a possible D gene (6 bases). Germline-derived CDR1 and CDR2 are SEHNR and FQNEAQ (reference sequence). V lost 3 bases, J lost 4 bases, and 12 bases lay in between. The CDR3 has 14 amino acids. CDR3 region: CASSLIRRGETQYF. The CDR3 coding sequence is TGTGCCAGCAGCTTGATTCGGCGGGGAGAGACCCAGTACTTC.

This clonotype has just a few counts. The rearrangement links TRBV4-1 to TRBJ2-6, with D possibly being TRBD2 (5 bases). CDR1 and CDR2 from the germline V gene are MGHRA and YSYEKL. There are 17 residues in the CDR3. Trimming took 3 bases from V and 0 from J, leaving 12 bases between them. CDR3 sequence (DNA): TGCGCCAGCAGCCACCTCGGACGGGACTCTGGGGCCAACGTCCTGACTTTC. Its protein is CASSHLGRDSGANVLTF.

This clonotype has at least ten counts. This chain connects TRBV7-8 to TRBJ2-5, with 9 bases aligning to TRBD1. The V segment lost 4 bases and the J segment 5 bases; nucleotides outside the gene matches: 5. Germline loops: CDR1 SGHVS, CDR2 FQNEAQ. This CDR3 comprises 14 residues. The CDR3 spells CASSSTGGPETQYF. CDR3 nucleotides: TGTGCCAGCAGCTCCACAGGGGGCCCCGAGACCCAGTACTTC.